Following are 10 T cell receptor beta chains from one sample sequenced in a study of identifying expanded T cells in peripheral blood. TCRdb's table, derived via immunoSEQ multiplex PCR, lists solely in-frame clones and lacks some. This sample has around 47,000 clones, with 82% found just once. Sequencing used blood. The receptors derive from a person aged 18 to 70 in good health.

This clone was seen a single time. The chain recombines TRBV5-4 with TRBJ2-5; D is unclear. CDR1 SGHNT and CDR2 YYREEE come from the germline V gene (reference sequence). V gave up 1 base and J gave up 1 base, with 8 bases separating them. The CDR3 contains 14 residues. The CDR3 region has the DNA TGTGCCAGCAGCTTGCCCGCAGGCCAAGAGACCCAGTACTTC. It yields the protein CASSLPAGQETQYF.

The chain joins TRBV6-5 to TRBJ1-2, with TRBD1 as a possible D gene (5 bases). CDR1 is MNHEY and CDR2 is SVGAGI in the germline V gene. Trimming removed 4 bases from V and 5 bases from J, with 14 bases in between. The CDR3 totals 14 residues. The CDR3 loop is CASSLGVGSYGYTF. The CDR3 nucleotides are TGTGCCAGCAGTTTAGGGGTGGGCTCTTATGGCTACACCTTC.

The CDR3 DNA reads as TGTGCCAGCAGTGAAAGCCTAGCGGGGGGGCAAAGTGAGCAGTTCTTC. Amino acid sequence: CASSESLAGGQSEQFF. The chain has TRBV6-1 and TRBJ2-1; the match to TRBD2 covers 12 bases. There are 16 residues in the CDR3. V was pared by 2 bases and J by 9 bases, with 8 bases of the junction left unmatched. CDR1 is MNHNS and CDR2 is SASEGT in the germline V gene.

The chain uses TRBV21-1 and TRBJ2-3; the D call of TRBD2 is as the table states it, not checked on the DNA. TRBV21-1 is a pseudogene. CDR3 size: 17 residues. The CDR3 sequence: CASSEYKIGGQADTQYF. DNA of the CDR3: TGTGCCAGCAGCGAGTACAAGATCGGGGGTCAAGCAGATACGCAGTATTTT.

The chain links TRBV14 to TRBJ1-1; TRBD1 might be the D (5 bases). The CDR3 covers 13 residues. The V gene lost 1 base and the J gene lost 12 bases, with 15 bases spanning the gap. In germline, CDR1 is SGHDN, CDR2 FVKESK. Here the CDR3 DNA reads TGTGCCAGCAGCCAAGTGGCTCCGGGGGGGACTTTCTTT. Protein: CASSQVAPGGTFF. The whole variable domain, remainder taken from reference TRBV14 and TRBJ1-1, is EAGVTQFPSHSVIEKGQTVTLRCDPISGHDNLYWYRRVMGKEIKFLLHFVKESKQDESGMPNNRFLAERTGGTYSTLKVQPAELEDSGVYFCASSQVAPGGTFFGQGTRLTVV.

V is TRBV6-1 and J is TRBJ1-2; D is unclear. CDR3 size: 10 residues. The V end lost 2 bases, the J end lost 8 bases, and 3 bases lay between the germline ends. Germline values: CDR1 MNHNS, CDR2 SASEGT. The CDR3: CASSETGYTF. DNA of the CDR3: TGTGCCAGCAGTGAAACCGGCTACACCTTC.

The J gene is TRBJ1-2, the V gene TRBV4-1, with TRBD1 matching 8 bases. The CDR3 is 13 amino acids. Trimming cost V 1 base and J 12 bases; bases outside gene matches: 7. CDR1 is MGHRA, CDR2 YSYEKL, per germline. This CDR3 reads CASSQVVGQGHTF. For the CDR3, the DNA is TGCGCCAGCAGCCAAGTCGTCGGACAGGGCCACACCTTC.

The chain recombines TRBV10-1 with TRBJ2-1; D is possibly TRBD1 (5 bases). The CDR3 runs to 14 residues. Germline values: CDR1 WNHNN, CDR2 SYGVQD (reference sequence). The germline V and J ends were trimmed by 8 bases and 0 bases, with 11 bases remaining between them. The CDR3 sequence is CASGGASSYNEQFF. The CDR3 DNA follows: TGCGCCAGCGGTGGGGCGAGCTCCTACAATGAGCAGTTCTTC.

This chain uses TRBV7-2 with TRBJ2-1; possibly TRBD1 for D (6 bases). V lost 0 bases, J lost 5 bases, and 14 bases lay in between. The CDR3 has 16 residues. Per germline, CDR1 SGHTA and CDR2 FQGNSA. CDR3 sequence: CASSLAGTKTDNEQFF. In nucleotides, the CDR3 is TGTGCCAGCAGCTTAGCCGGGACAAAGACCGACAATGAGCAGTTCTTC.

This clone appeared a few times. V and J are TRBV2 and TRBJ2-3; no reliable D call. V lost 0 bases, J lost 8 bases, and 3 bases lay in between. Germline-derived CDR1 and CDR2 are SNHLY and FYNNEI. The CDR3 consists of 11 residues. CDR3 in DNA: TGTGCCAGCAGTGAAGCGGTTACGCAGTATTTT. Its translation: CASSEAVTQYF.